This entry lists 16 T cell receptor beta chains sequenced from one sample in a study of identical twins. MiXCR, run by TCRdb on the 5' RACE reads, gives a single entry per CDR3 protein. This table has hundreds of thousands of distinct CDR3 sequences, roughly an eighth appearing once. The data also belong to a second study, concerning yellow fever vaccine responses in identical twins.

The sequencing sample was made of PBMCs. The receptors were sampled from a young woman in good health.

The J gene is TRBJ1-1, the V gene TRBV10-3; D is possibly TRBD1 (5 bases). CDR3 length equals 13 residues. Germline assignment: CDR1 ENHRY and CDR2 SYGVKD. V dropped 4 bases and J dropped 1 base, with 7 bases sitting between them. CDR3 sequence: CAISVGQNTEAFF. The CDR3 DNA follows: TGTGCCATCAGTGTGGGGCAGAACACTGAAGCTTTCTTT.

This clonotype showed up many times. The rearrangement joins TRBV15 to TRBJ2-1; 13 nucleotides line up with TRBD2. The CDR3 is 16 residues long. The V segment lost 4 bases and the J segment 4 bases; nucleotides outside the gene matches: 4. The germline gives CDR1 LNHNV, CDR2 YYDKDF (reference sequence). CDR3 amino acids: CATSIGTSGDYNEQFF. The CDR3 DNA is TGTGCCACCAGCATCGGGACTAGCGGGGATTACAATGAGCAGTTCTTC.

The chain uses TRBV10-3 and TRBJ2-7; TRBD2 might be the D (5 bases). The germline gives CDR1 ENHRY, CDR2 SYGVKD. V lost 5 bases to trimming and J lost 4 bases, with 9 bases between them. This CDR3 spans 12 amino acids. This CDR3 reads CAISPGNYEQYV. CDR3 sequence (DNA): TGTGCCATCAGTCCCGGGAATTACGAGCAGTACGTC.

This clonotype was recorded a few times. This chain links TRBV12-3 or TRBV12-4 with TRBJ2-2, with TRBD1 matching 11 bases. The CDR3 is 14 residues long. The ends lost 8 bases at V and 6 bases at J; junction bases unmatched: 5. The CDR3 here is CASVRDRGAGELFF. The CDR3 nucleotides read TGTGCCAGCGTCCGGGACAGGGGGGCCGGGGAGCTGTTTTTT.

CDR3 nucleotides: TGTGCCAGCAGCAATATAATAGCCCACACCGGGGAGCTGTTTTTT. Protein: CASSNIIAHTGELFF. This sequence joins TRBV7-9 and TRBJ2-2, with D hard to call. CDR3 length: 15 residues. The germline gives CDR1 SEHNR, CDR2 FQNEAQ (reference sequence). Between the trimmed V and J ends, which lost 5 bases and 3 bases, there was a span of 13 bases.

V is TRBV14 and J is TRBJ2-7; tentatively, D is TRBD2 (6 bases). The CDR3 consists of 14 residues. V was cut by 3 bases and J by 4 bases, with 13 bases left in between. In germline, CDR1 is SGHDN, CDR2 FVKESK. CDR3 bases: TGTGCCAGCAGCCATGGGGGGAGAGCTTACGAGCAGTACTTC. This encodes CASSHGGRAYEQYF.

This chain joins TRBV20-1 and TRBJ1-4; 11 nucleotides agree with TRBD1. V was clipped by 4 bases and J by 1 base; unmatched bases: 8. The CDR3 extends over 17 amino acids. Germline V gene lookup returns CDR1 DFQATT and CDR2 SNEGSKA (reference sequence). This CDR3 reads CSANGQGADITNEKLFF. CDR3 bases: TGCAGTGCTAATGGACAGGGGGCTGATATAACTAATGAAAAACTGTTTTTT.

The chain couples TRBV5-1 to TRBJ2-1, with 9 bases fitting TRBD2. Trimming took 1 base from V and 3 from J; bases not matched to a gene: 5. The CDR3 is 16 residues long. Germline CDR1 reads SGHRS; CDR2 reads YFSETQ. The CDR3 region is CASSLSAGGFYNEQFF. The CDR3 DNA is TGCGCCAGCAGCTTGAGCGCGGGAGGGTTCTACAATGAGCAGTTCTTC.

V is TRBV6-2 or TRBV6-3 and J is TRBJ2-3; D call uncertain. The CDR3 loop spans 13 amino acids. V lost 6 bases and J 6 bases, leaving 13 bases between the germline ends. Per germline, CDR1 MNHEY and CDR2 SVGEGT. As DNA, the CDR3 is TGTGCCAGCAGCTCGACTCCTTGGGATACGCAGTATTTT. Its protein product is CASSSTPWDTQYF.

V gene TRBV20-1 combines with J gene TRBJ1-5; unclear D gene. This CDR3 region has 13 residues. Trimming removed 1 base at V and 3 bases at J, with 7 bases between. Germline V gene sequence: CDR1 DFQATT, CDR2 SNEGSKA (reference sequence). Here the CDR3 DNA reads TGCAGTGCTAGAGGCAAGACCAATCAGCCCCAGCATTTT. It codes for CSARGKTNQPQHF.

This chain joins TRBV27 and TRBJ2-1; 10 nucleotides match TRBD1. Germline CDR1 reads MNHEY; CDR2 reads SMNVEV (reference sequence). This CDR3 is built from 16 residues. V shed 5 bases and J 4 bases; nucleotides not matched to a gene: 8. CDR3 sequence reads: CASSLTGTGVYNEQFF. The CDR3 bases are TGTGCCAGCAGTCTAACAGGGACAGGGGTGTACAATGAGCAGTTCTTC.

The chain carries TRBV6-4 and TRBJ2-1, with D tentatively TRBD2 (6 bases). The CDR3 spans 16 residues. The V end lost 1 base, the J end lost 0 bases, and 10 bases lay between the germline ends. Germline-derived CDR1 and CDR2 are MRHNA and SNTAGT. The CDR3 sequence is CASSDWGRSSYNEQFF. The DNA of the CDR3 is TGTGCCAGCAGTGACTGGGGGAGGAGCTCCTACAATGAGCAGTTCTTC.

This clonotype was seen ten or more times. The chain uses TRBV2 and TRBJ1-6; weak D call: TRBD1 (5 bases). The CDR3 consists of 13 residues. Germline lookup yields CDR1 SNHLY and CDR2 FYNNEI. V lost 6 bases and J 8 bases, leaving 11 bases between the germline ends. Written as DNA, the CDR3 is TGTGCCAGCAGAGGGACGTGGGATTCACCCCTCCACTTT. It is translated as CASRGTWDSPLHF.

This sequence joins TRBV5-1 and TRBJ2-1; weak D call: TRBD2 (7 bases). The CDR3 contains 15 residues. Trimming pared 0 bases from V and 8 bases from J, leaving 15 bases between. From germline, CDR1 is SGHRS and CDR2 YFSETQ. CDR3 in DNA: TGCGCCAGCAGCTTGGTAGGGGGGGGAGGCGATGAGCAGTTCTTC. It is translated as CASSLVGGGGDEQFF.

This clonotype has only a few counts. The chain links TRBV6-2 or TRBV6-3 to TRBJ2-7; D remains ambiguous. The V gene lost 0 bases and the J gene lost 3 bases, with 12 bases spanning the gap. The CDR3 runs 15 residues. Germline V gene lookup returns CDR1 MNHEY and CDR2 SVGEGT. CDR3 nucleotides: TGTGCCAGCAGTTACTCGAGCCTAGGAAACTACGAGCAGTACGTC. It translates to CASSYSSLGNYEQYV.

The rearrangement joins TRBV7-2 to TRBJ1-2; D remains unclear. V was pared by 1 base and J by 2 bases, with 14 bases between. The germline CDR1 and CDR2 sequences are SGHTA and FQGNSA. The length of the CDR3 is 16 residues. CDR3 sequence (DNA): TGTGCCAGCAGCTTAGAAGGATGGTGGCGGAACTATGGCTACACCTTC. The encoded protein is CASSLEGWWRNYGYTF.